In this sample, the clone carrying this T cell receptor (beta chain) turned up a few times. Its antigen is unidentified. This entry comes from a study of identical twins. Study results and limitations: Models underestimated TCR alpha sharing (out-of-frame) in monozygotic twins. Rather than following the same donors, the conclusions depended on cross-sectional statistical analysis.

TCRdb reanalysed the 5' RACE reads using MiXCR and keeps one entry per CDR3 protein. The sample yields hundreds of thousands of distinct CDR3 sequences, 8.6% seen once. The donors were all healthy and Caucasian. The same data also went into a second study, on yellow fever vaccine responses in identical twins.

The TCR originated in a woman in her late teens or twenties in good health. Specimen: PBMCs.

As DNA, the CDR3 is TGTGCCAGCTACGGGCAAGGAGGGGGGAGCACAGATACGCAGTATTTT. It specifies CASYGQGGGSTDTQYF. V is TRBV12-3 or TRBV12-4 and J is TRBJ2-3, with D perhaps TRBD1 or TRBD2 (6 bases each). V lost 8 bases and J lost 0, with 18 bases in between. This CDR3 region has 16 residues.